This T cell receptor beta chain stems from a study of post-analysis software for immune sequencing data. Study results and caveats: Among five TRBV segments more frequent in patients than controls were TRBV5-6, TRBV5-1 and TRBV20-1.

V was shortened by 6 bases and J by 8 bases, with 19 bases between the two germline ends. The CDR3 runs 14 residues. Included in the TCR beta cDNA libraries were unique molecular identifiers. TCRdb reprocessed the PCR reads with MiXCR, giving one entry per CDR3 protein. The repertoire consists of approximately 630,000 distinct CDR3 sequences, with around 64% occurring once and the leading ten covering about 11%. This clonotype turned up a few times. The antigen is undetermined. The sequenced sample consisted of blood. The V call is TRBV12-3 or TRBV12-4, the J call TRBJ1-1; maybe TRBD1 (6 bases). This receptor was taken from a girl aged 2 to 9 with multiple sclerosis. In DNA, the CDR3 is TGTGCCAGCAGCTACGACGACAGGAATCCCGAAGCTTTCTTT. This gives the protein CASSYDDRNPEAFF.